A single sample gave rise to the 6 T cell receptor beta chains below, sequenced in a study of molecular identifiers for immune sequencing clone quantification. TCRdb recomputed calls from the PCR reads with MiXCR, one row per CDR3 protein. The sample lists approximately 680,000 distinct CDR3 sequences; about 25% were seen once. The sequenced material came from naive CD8+ T cells from blood, with Jurkat cell RNA spiked in. The subset was: FACS-sorted CD8+CD4-CCR7+CD45RA+ naive T cells. These receptors came from a human donor in good health. Some libraries in this study had Jurkat cell RNA spiked in.

There are a few counts of this clonotype. This chain links TRBV19 with TRBJ2-2; D perhaps matches TRBD2 (6 bases). V lost 1 base and J 5 bases, leaving 8 bases between the germline ends. CDR3 length: 14 residues. Germline V gene data show CDR1 as LNHDA and CDR2 as SQIVND (reference sequence). CDR3 in DNA: TGTGCCAGTAGTATAGGGGGAGGAACCGGGGAGCTGTTTTTT. Amino acid sequence: CASSIGGGTGELFF.

This clonotype showed up just a few times. CDR3 region: CSAKRSSYNEQFF. The CDR3 DNA follows: TGCAGTGCTAAAAGAAGTTCCTACAATGAGCAGTTCTTC. The chain combines TRBV20-1 with TRBJ2-1; D not certain. This CDR3 has 13 amino acids. Germline V gives CDR1 DFQATT, CDR2 SNEGSKA (reference sequence). Trimming took 4 bases from V and 1 from J, leaving 8 bases between them.

As regards this clonotype: Possible read error: a much larger clone is one base away. The rearrangement joins TRBV28 to TRBJ2-5; D is possibly TRBD1 or TRBD2 (5 bases each). Germline V gene data show CDR1 as MDHEN and CDR2 as SYDVKM. The CDR3 is 13 residues long. In DNA form, the CDR3 reads TGTGCCAGCAGTCCCCGGGGCTCAGAGGCCCAGTACTTC. It translates to CASSPRGSEAQYF.

The chain has TRBV19 and TRBJ1-1; D unclear. CDR3 length: 13 amino acids. From germline, CDR1 is LNHDA and CDR2 SQIVND (reference sequence). Trimming shortened V by 1 base and J by 10 bases, and 13 bases separated the two germline ends. DNA for the CDR3: TGTGCCAGTAGTATAGGGGAAAGGATCGGAGCTTTCTTT. This sequence encodes CASSIGERIGAFF.

At least ten counts were recorded for this clonotype. V gene TRBV7-2 combines with J gene TRBJ2-1; D not certain. The CDR3 is made up of 15 amino acids. The germline gives CDR1 SGHTA, CDR2 FQGNSA. Deletions cut 2 bases from V and 0 bases from J, with 8 bases between. CDR3 region: CASSLWVSSYNEQFF. The CDR3 DNA follows: TGTGCCAGCAGCTTATGGGTAAGCTCCTACAATGAGCAGTTCTTC.

This clonotype was picked up many times. The chain links TRBV7-6 to TRBJ2-2, with TRBD1 matching over 7 bases. In germline, CDR1 is SGHVS, CDR2 FNYEAQ. This CDR3 has 13 residues. V lost 5 bases and J lost 7; bases outside the gene matches: 4. This chain's CDR3 is CASSPTGRGELFF. CDR3 nucleotides: TGTGCCAGCAGCCCGACAGGGCGCGGGGAGCTGTTTTTT. The whole variable domain, remainder taken from reference TRBV7-6 and TRBJ2-2, is GAGVSQSPRYKVTKRGQDVALRCDPISGHVSLYWYRQALGQGPEFLTYFNYEAQQDKSGLPNDRFSAERPEGSISTLTIQRTEQRDSAMYRCASSPTGRGELFFGEGSRLTVL.